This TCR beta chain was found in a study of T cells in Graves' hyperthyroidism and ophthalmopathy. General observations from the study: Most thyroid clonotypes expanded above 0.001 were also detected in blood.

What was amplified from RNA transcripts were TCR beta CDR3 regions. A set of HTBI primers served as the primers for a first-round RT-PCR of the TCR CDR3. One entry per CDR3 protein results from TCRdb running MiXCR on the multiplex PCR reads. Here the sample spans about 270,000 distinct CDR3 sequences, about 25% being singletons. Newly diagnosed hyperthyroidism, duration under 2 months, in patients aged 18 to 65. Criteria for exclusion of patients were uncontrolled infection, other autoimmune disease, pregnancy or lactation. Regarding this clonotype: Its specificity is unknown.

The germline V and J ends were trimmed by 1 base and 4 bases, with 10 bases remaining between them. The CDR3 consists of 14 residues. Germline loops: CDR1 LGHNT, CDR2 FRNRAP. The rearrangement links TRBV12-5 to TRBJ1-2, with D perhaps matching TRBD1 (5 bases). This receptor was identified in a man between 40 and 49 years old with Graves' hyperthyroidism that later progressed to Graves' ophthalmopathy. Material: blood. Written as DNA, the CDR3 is TGTGCTAGTGGTTTGGCAGGGATGATCTATGGCTACACCTTC. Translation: CASGLAGMIYGYTF.